The 21 T cell receptor beta chains in this list originate from one sample, sequenced in a study of blood T cells in healthy people across ages (dated by TCRdb to between 2014 and 2016). The library was prepared using 5' RACE. Sequencing relied on an Illumina HiSeq 2500. A second PCR of roughly 7 to 11 cycles was performed with a sample-barcoded 5' primer and a J-beta primer mix. The raw public reads went through TCRdb reprocessing: fastp at Q25, MiXCR clone calling, in-frame beta chains kept. Each entry is one CDR3 protein sequence, shown with its most common DNA and genes. The sample profile shows hundreds of thousands of distinct CDR3 sequences; around three fifths of them were found once. The top ten clonotypes cover around a quarter of the sample. Sequencing was carried out using blood. Every receptor here comes from a man aged 35 to 55 in good health.

The chain recombines TRBV25-1 with TRBJ2-7; 7 bases map to TRBD2. V trimming: 2 bases; J trimming: 2 bases; junction bases outside the gene matches: 6. Germline V gives CDR1 MGHDK, CDR2 SYGVNS. The CDR3 covers 15 residues. CDR3 nucleotides: TGTGCCAGCAGTGAAAGTGGGGGGGTGGCCTACGAGCAGTACTTC. This translates into CASSESGGVAYEQYF.

The genes are TRBV5-1 and TRBJ1-1; D unclear. The CDR3 contains 12 residues. Trimming took off 8 bases at V and 8 bases at J, with 16 bases between the two ends. Germline-derived CDR1 and CDR2 are SGHRS and YFSETQ. CDR3 protein: CASTIANQEAFF. CDR3 bases: TGCGCCAGTACAATTGCAAACCAAGAAGCTTTCTTT. Combining the CDR3 with reference TRBV5-1 and TRBJ1-1 gives the whole variable domain KAGVTQTPRYLIKTRGQQVTLSCSPISGHRSVSWYQQTPGQGLQFLFEYFSETQRNKGNFPGRFSGRQFSNSRSEMNVSTLELGDSALYLCASTIANQEAFFGQGTRLTVV.

The chain uses TRBV10-3 and TRBJ2-3; maybe TRBD2 (7 bases). The V end lost 1 base, the J end lost 5 bases, and 16 bases lay between the germline ends. Looked up from germline, CDR1 is ENHRY and CDR2 is SYGVKD. This CDR3 comprises 16 residues. The CDR3 DNA reads TGTGCCATCAGTGAGTTGGCTAGCGGAGGGGGAGATACGCAGTATTTT. Its translation: CAISELASGGGDTQYF.

V and J are TRBV28 and TRBJ2-1; 13 bases fit TRBD2. The CDR3 has 16 residues. Germline V gene data show CDR1 as MDHEN and CDR2 as SYDVKM. The trim removed 5 bases at V and 2 bases at J, leaving 3 bases unmatched. Here the CDR3 reads CASSQGTSGAYNEQFF. In DNA form, the CDR3 reads TGTGCCAGCAGTCAGGGGACTAGCGGGGCCTACAATGAGCAGTTCTTC.

About this clonotype: One junction end disagrees with the germline gene, perhaps due to a read error. The gene calls are TRBV20-1 and TRBJ2-1; D possibly corresponds to TRBD2 (7 bases). Germline V gene data show CDR1 as DFQATT and CDR2 as SNEGSKA (reference sequence). This CDR3 has 15 amino acids. The CDR3 nucleotides are TGCAGTGCTAGGGGGGGGCGGGGCAGCTACAATGGGCAGTTCTTC. Amino acids: CSARGGRGSYNGQFF.

The chain recombines TRBV12-3 or TRBV12-4 with TRBJ1-5; 10 positions match TRBD1. The CDR3 consists of 13 residues. With V trimmed by 10 bases and J by 6 bases, 6 bases remained unmatched. The CDR3 loop is CATSRDRGQPQHF. The CDR3 DNA follows: TGTGCCACTTCACGGGACAGGGGTCAGCCCCAGCATTTT.

Only a few counts were recorded for this clonotype. The V gene is TRBV18, the J gene TRBJ1-2; D is unresolved. This CDR3 has 15 amino acids. Germline CDR1 and CDR2: KGHSH and LQKENI. V lost 3 bases to trimming and J lost 10 bases, with 21 bases between them. In DNA form, the CDR3 reads TGTGCCAGCTCACCGGTAGGACGGAGTAGGGCGGACTACACCTTC. Protein: CASSPVGRSRADYTF.

The J gene is TRBJ2-3, the V gene TRBV6-2 or TRBV6-3, with D tentatively TRBD1 (6 bases). The CDR3 runs to 14 residues. Germline values: CDR1 MNHEY, CDR2 SVGEGT. Trimming took off 5 bases at V and 2 bases at J, with 11 bases between the two ends. CDR3 in amino acids: CASSPRDNTDTQYF. CDR3 DNA: TGTGCCAGCAGTCCCCGGGACAACACAGATACGCAGTATTTT.

This chain uses TRBV12-3 or TRBV12-4 with TRBJ2-5, with 8 bases that match TRBD1. The CDR3 consists of 14 residues. After removal of 5 bases from V and 4 bases from J, the junction contained 6 bases not matched to a gene. In DNA form, the CDR3 reads TGTGCCAGCAGTATGGCCAGGGGGCGAGAGACCCAGTACTTC. Its translation: CASSMARGRETQYF.

Concerning this clonotype itself: A read error may account for a junction end that differs from germline. The gene calls are TRBV2 and TRBJ2-5; D remains unclear. This CDR3 contains 13 residues. Germline assignment: CDR1 SNHLY and CDR2 FYNNEI. The CDR3 DNA is TGTGCCGGCAGGTTTGAAATCCAAGAGACCCAGTACTTC. This gives the protein CAGRFEIQETQYF.

The chain links TRBV7-2 to TRBJ2-1; TRBD1 matches at 8 bases. The ends lost 2 bases at V and 9 bases at J; junction bases unmatched: 12. CDR1 is SGHTA, CDR2 FQGNSA, per germline. This CDR3 spans 16 amino acids. The CDR3 coding sequence is TGTGCCAGCAGCTTAAATGACAGGGGTGTAGGCGGTGAGCAGTTCTTC. Its translation: CASSLNDRGVGGEQFF.

This clonotype was observed a handful of times. DNA of the CDR3: TGTGCCAGCAGCCTAGGATCAGGGTCTGGGGCCAACGTCCTGACTTTC. This gives the protein CASSLGSGSGANVLTF. The genes are TRBV6-4 and TRBJ2-6; maybe TRBD1 (5 bases). Trimming shortened V by 6 bases and J by 1 base, and 13 bases separated the two germline ends. There are 16 residues in the CDR3. Germline CDR1 and CDR2: MRHNA and SNTAGT.

This clonotype was counted only a few times. The chain employs TRBV5-1 and TRBJ2-6; 7 bases line up with TRBD1. V was pared by 3 bases and J by 2 bases, with 2 bases of the junction left unmatched. CDR3 length: 15 residues. Germline V lookup: CDR1 SGHRS, CDR2 YFSETQ. The CDR3 nucleotides are TGCGCCAGCAGCTGGGGACAGACTGGGGCCAACGTCCTGACTTTC. It is translated as CASSWGQTGANVLTF.

The rearrangement uses TRBV7-2 and TRBJ2-7, with a tentative D call TRBD2 (5 bases). V gave up 5 bases and J gave up 10 bases, with 15 bases separating them. CDR1 and CDR2 (germline): SGHTA, FQGNSA. The CDR3 runs to 12 residues. CDR3 residues: CASSQAPGNQYF. CDR3 DNA sequence: TGTGCCAGCAGCCAGGCACCGGGAAACCAGTACTTC.

This rearrangement joins TRBV13 to TRBJ2-4; D unclear. The J call may be mistaken, given a closer DNA end match to TRBJ2-7. The germline V gene has CDR1 PRHDT and CDR2 FYEKMQ (reference sequence). The CDR3 is 13 residues long. CDR3 nucleotides: TGTGCCAGCAGCTTAATAATGGGTCGCGAGCAGTACTTC. It is translated as CASSLIMGREQYF.

The chain has TRBV28 and TRBJ2-4; 10 nucleotides align to TRBD1. The J call may be in error: the DNA end matches TRBJ2-7 better. Germline V gene lookup returns CDR1 MDHEN and CDR2 SYDVKM. CDR3 size: 16 residues. CDR3 nucleotides: TGTGCCAGCAGTTTATCCCGGACAGGGGGTCTGGACGAGCAGTACTTC. Translating gives CASSLSRTGGLDEQYF.

This clonotype has a handful of counts. The gene calls are TRBV25-1 and TRBJ2-5, with no clear D. Germline CDR1 and CDR2: MGHDK and SYGVNS. This CDR3 is 12 amino acids long. V was pared by 6 bases and J by 10 bases, with 15 bases between. CDR3 region: CASSYFSQDQYF. The CDR3 DNA reads as TGTGCCAGCAGCTACTTCAGTCAGGACCAGTACTTC.

Only a few counts were recorded for this clonotype. The V gene is TRBV6-6, the J gene TRBJ2-4, with D unresolved. Germline values: CDR1 MNHNY, CDR2 SVGAGI (reference sequence). The CDR3 consists of 11 residues. Trimming pared 7 bases from V and 5 bases from J, leaving 6 bases between. The CDR3 nucleotides read TGTGCCAGCAAAGAAGAAAACATTCAGTACTTC. As protein: CASKEENIQYF.

This chain uses TRBV6-2 or TRBV6-3 with TRBJ1-5; D is perhaps TRBD1 (5 bases). Per the germline V gene, CDR1 is MNHEY and CDR2 is SVGEGT. The CDR3 has 12 amino acids. V lost 7 bases and J 4 bases, leaving 8 bases between the germline ends. Written as DNA, the CDR3 is TGTGCCAGCAAGGAGGGGAATCAGCCCCAGCATTTT. It translates to CASKEGNQPQHF.

This clonotype was counted between two and nine times. The chain combines TRBV4-3 with TRBJ2-5; no clear D. Germline lookup yields CDR1 LGHNA and CDR2 YSLEER. CDR3 length equals 13 residues. V lost 0 bases and J lost 7, with 9 bases in between. The CDR3 region has the DNA TGCGCCAGCAGCCAAGATCTTAAGACGACCCAGTACTTC. Protein sequence: CASSQDLKTTQYF.

The chain employs TRBV2 and TRBJ2-5; 7 bases align to TRBD2. The J call may not be correct, given that the DNA end is closer to TRBJ2-7. The CDR3 covers 16 residues. The germline V gene has CDR1 SNHLY and CDR2 FYNNEI. The CDR3 DNA reads TGTGCCAGCAGAGTCGCTGCGGGAGATGTCGCCTACGAGCAGTACTTC. This translates into CASRVAAGDVAYEQYF.